The TCR beta chain under discussion was sequenced for a study of blood T cell repertoires in COVID-19. Study-wide context: The origin of the acute and convalescent COVID-19 samples was the United States, Italy and Spain.

As handled by the study authors: Researchers report that nucleated cell counts were estimated from reference gene primer amplification. Method: immunoSEQ multiplex PCR; TCRdb's copy keeps in-frame clones and lacks some. Clonal size and the V and J genes are those of that table, whereas D and trimming came from the DNA. The sample holds about 260,000 clones; around nine tenths are singletons and the top ten take 5.2%. The Seattle patients joined while their infection was active and were tracked longitudinally afterward. The length of the CDR3 is 16 residues. Germline V CDR1 and CDR2: LNHDA, SQIVND (reference sequence). V was clipped by 1 base and J by 3 bases; unmatched bases: 3.

The origin of this receptor is an older woman with COVID-19, enrolled during active disease. Sequenced sample: peripheral blood. This rearrangement joins TRBV19 to TRBJ2-1; TRBD2 aligns across 10 bases. The CDR3 region is CASSIASGRGYNEQFF. The CDR3 nucleotides are TGTGCCAGTAGTATAGCTAGCGGGAGAGGCTACAATGAGCAGTTCTTC.